These 19 T cell receptor beta chains were sequenced from one sample in a study of T cell responses to AZD1222 COVID-19 vaccine. Clones were sequenced by immunoSEQ multiplex PCR, and TCRdb holds only the in-frame ones, with some missing. Among 95,000 to 100,000 clones listed, around 87% were seen once. The sample in question was peripheral blood, obtained 28 days after the second AZD1222 dose. The receptors stem from an adult who received the AZD1222 COVID-19 vaccine.

The chain employs TRBV18 and TRBJ2-3, with a possible D match to TRBD1 (5 bases). This CDR3 has 16 residues. Trimming left V 3 bases short and J 1 base short, with 14 bases between. Germline assignment: CDR1 KGHSH and CDR2 LQKENI. The CDR3 sequence: CASSPSGATGTDTQYF. The CDR3 coding sequence is TGTGCCAGCTCACCGAGTGGGGCCACTGGCACAGATACGCAGTATTTT.

This clone was observed once. V usage is TRBV9 and J usage is TRBJ2-7; possibly TRBD1 for D (6 bases). Germline values: CDR1 SGDLS, CDR2 YYNGEE. V was cut by 0 bases and J by 7 bases, with 20 bases left in between. The CDR3 covers 16 residues. CDR3 sequence: CASSVDEGRGSPEQYF. The DNA of the CDR3 is TGTGCCAGCAGCGTAGATGAGGGCAGGGGCTCTCCAGAGCAGTACTTC.

The rearrangement uses TRBV5-1 and TRBJ2-7; D is perhaps TRBD1 (6 bases). Germline CDR1 is SGHRS and CDR2 is YFSETQ. V was cut by 2 bases and J by 6 bases, with 9 bases left in between. This CDR3 has 12 residues. CDR3 protein: CASSFQGPEQYF. CDR3 nucleotide sequence: TGCGCCAGCAGCTTCCAGGGGCCCGAGCAGTACTTC.

As to this clone: At one end, the junction sequence differs from germline, possibly due to a read error. The V call is TRBV5-1, the J call TRBJ1-4; a weak D match, TRBD1 (5 bases). From germline, CDR1 is SGHRS and CDR2 YFSETQ. This CDR3 is built from 15 residues. The CDR3 nucleotides are TGCGCCAGCACCTTGAGTGGACGGACAAATGAAAAACTGTTTTTT. Protein product: CASTLSGRTNEKLFF.

This clone occurred once. This sequence joins TRBV6-1 and TRBJ1-5; TRBD1 matches at 7 bases. This CDR3 is built from 15 residues. The germline CDR1 and CDR2 sequences are MNHNS and SASEGT. After removal of 2 bases from V and 11 bases from J, the junction contained 12 bases not matched to a gene. The CDR3 spells CASSESGGKVGAQHF. CDR3 DNA sequence: TGTGCCAGCAGTGAATCAGGGGGTAAGGTCGGGGCCCAGCATTTT.

In its sample, this clone was seen a few times. This chain joins TRBV27 and TRBJ1-5; maybe TRBD1 (5 bases). The CDR3 consists of 14 residues. Trimming stripped 7 bases from V and 5 bases from J, with 15 bases between. Germline V lookup: CDR1 MNHEY, CDR2 SMNVEV (reference sequence). The CDR3 reads CASNVRWGDQPQHF. Written as DNA, the CDR3 is TGTGCCAGCAATGTTCGGTGGGGGGATCAGCCCCAGCATTTT.

The chain couples TRBV28 to TRBJ1-2; D might be TRBD1 (6 bases). The CDR3 length is 19 residues. Germline-derived CDR1 and CDR2 are MDHEN and SYDVKM. The ends were cut back, 4 bases at V and 4 bases at J, with 28 bases in the middle. The CDR3 DNA reads TGTGCCAGCAGTTCTTTCACCCCCCGTCGGACAGATCCAACCTATGGCTACACCTTC. Amino acid sequence: CASSSFTPRRTDPTYGYTF.

With regard to this clone: Additional DNA sequences in this sample encode the identical CDR3. V gene TRBV6-1 combines with J gene TRBJ1-1; 10 bases line up with TRBD1. Germline V lookup: CDR1 MNHNS, CDR2 SASEGT. V was pared by 1 base and J by 5 bases, with 1 base of the junction left unmatched. The CDR3 length is 14 residues. This CDR3 is CASSEGTGGTEAFF. DNA for the CDR3: TGTGCCAGCAGTGAAGGGACAGGGGGAACTGAAGCTTTCTTT.

This clone was observed once. The J gene is TRBJ2-7, the V gene TRBV30; no clear D. Between the trimmed V and J ends, which lost 0 bases and 3 bases, there was a span of 6 bases. This CDR3 is 12 amino acids long. CDR1 is GTSNPN and CDR2 is SVGIG in the germline V gene (reference sequence). The CDR3 DNA sequence: TGTGCCTGGAGTGTAGTGGTCTACGAGCAGTACTTC. It codes for CAWSVVVYEQYF.

This clone was detected a few times. In DNA form, the CDR3 reads TGTGCCAGCGTACTAGCGGGGGCCAATGAGCAGTTCTTC. Residues: CASVLAGANEQFF. The gene calls are TRBV2 and TRBJ2-1; 11 positions match TRBD2. The CDR3 has 13 amino acids. Germline V gene lookup returns CDR1 SNHLY and CDR2 FYNNEI. Losses at the gene ends were 8 bases for V and 6 bases for J; bases not matched to a gene: 3.

V and J are TRBV21-1 and TRBJ2-7. TRBV21-1 is a pseudogene. This CDR3 is built from 15 residues. The chain's CDR3 is CASSKANRDCYEQYF. The CDR3 coding sequence is TGTGCCAGCAGCAAAGCAAACAGGGACTGCTACGAGCAGTACTTC.

About this clone: Other DNA sequences in this specimen translate into the identical CDR3. The chain joins TRBV3-1 (or the pseudogene TRBV3-2) to TRBJ2-7; a weak D match, TRBD2 (7 bases). Trimming removed 4 bases at V and 6 bases at J, with 10 bases between. The CDR3 length is 12 residues. Germline CDR1 is LGHDT and CDR2 is YNNKEL (reference sequence). Here the CDR3 reads CASSRGGGEQYF. The CDR3 DNA is TGTGCCAGCAGCCGGGGAGGGGGCGAGCAGTACTTC.

The rearrangement links TRBV18 to TRBJ2-5; no clear D gene. CDR3 length: 13 residues. Germline lookup yields CDR1 KGHSH and CDR2 LQKENI. The ends were cut back, 5 bases at V and 2 bases at J, with 9 bases in the middle. The CDR3, as DNA: TGTGCCAGCTCAGGATGGGGTCAAGAGACCCAGTACTTC. Its translation is CASSGWGQETQYF.

The rearrangement links TRBV9 to TRBJ1-3; D gene uncertain. CDR3 length: 13 amino acids. Per germline, CDR1 SGDLS and CDR2 YYNGEE. V lost 4 bases to trimming and J lost 0 bases, with 5 bases between them. CDR3 sequence: CASSRASGNTIYF. CDR3 DNA sequence: TGTGCCAGCAGCCGGGCCTCTGGAAACACCATATATTTT.

The rearrangement uses TRBV4-2 and TRBJ1-6; D is ambiguous. The CDR3 consists of 15 residues. The germline V gene has CDR1 LGHNA and CDR2 YNFKEQ. V was trimmed by 0 bases and J by 10 bases, leaving 13 bases between them. CDR3 residues: CASSQDEAQLSPLHF. The CDR3 DNA reads TGTGCCAGCAGCCAAGATGAAGCCCAGCTGTCACCCCTCCACTTT.

The chain couples TRBV19 to TRBJ1-5, with TRBD1 identical over 9 bases. Germline trimming cut 4 bases from V and 4 bases from J; bases unmatched to any gene: 5. The CDR3 spans 15 residues. CDR1 is LNHDA, CDR2 SQIVND, per germline (reference sequence). The CDR3 spells CASSKVGTGNQPQHF. The CDR3 region has the DNA TGTGCCAGTAGTAAAGTGGGGACAGGGAATCAGCCCCAGCATTTT.

This clone was observed once. The chain recombines TRBV27 with TRBJ2-1; the D gene is possibly TRBD2 (5 bases). The V end lost 2 bases, the J end lost 4 bases, and 12 bases lay between the germline ends. This CDR3 is built from 15 residues. Germline V gene data show CDR1 as MNHEY and CDR2 as SMNVEV (reference sequence). In DNA, the CDR3 is TGTGCCAGCAGTTTAAAGAGCGGCCTATACAATGAGCAGTTCTTC. It codes for CASSLKSGLYNEQFF.

This clone has just a few counts. CDR3 residues: CASSQPLAGGPDEQFF. CDR3 nucleotide sequence: TGCGCCAGCAGCCAACCCCTAGCGGGAGGGCCCGATGAGCAGTTCTTC. The J gene is TRBJ2-1, the V gene TRBV4-3; 12 bases are a match to TRBD2. Germline assignment: CDR1 LGHNA and CDR2 YSLEER. The length of the CDR3 is 16 residues. V dropped 2 bases and J dropped 8; count of bases not matched to a gene: 7.

The chain has TRBV3-1 (or the pseudogene TRBV3-2) and TRBJ1-1; 7 nucleotides align to TRBD1. Unmatched junction bases numbered 2, after V lost 0 bases and J lost 4 bases. Germline V gene data show CDR1 as LGHDT and CDR2 as YNNKEL (reference sequence). There are 14 residues in the CDR3. Here the CDR3 DNA reads TGTGCCAGCAGCCAAGATACAGGGGCCACTGAAGCTTTCTTT. It translates to CASSQDTGATEAFF.